The text below deals with one T cell receptor beta chain. Its target is unknown. The data derive from a study of OX40 agonist ivuxolimab in advanced cancers. Study overall: Ivuxolimab, an agonistic anti-OX40 (CD134) antibody, was given to patients. Therapy given before enrollment (anti-PD-1, anti-PD-L1 or anti-CTLA-4) was allowed, and roughly 41% had some. Three dose-escalation patients had partial responses: one with hepatocellular carcinoma and two with cutaneous melanoma. General study findings and limits: Among patients with partial responses at 0.1-3.0 mg/kg, clonal expansion was among the lowest.

CDR1 and CDR2 (germline): GTSNPN, SVGIG (reference sequence). This CDR3 is 12 amino acids long. Trimming left V 3 bases short and J 1 base short, with 5 bases between. Using immunoSEQ multiplex PCR, the repertoire was profiled, and TCRdb retains in-frame clones only, with some absent. The data show around 87,000 clones, with 85% to 95% seen just once and roughly 2.6% held by the top ten. The receptor's source is an adult with an advanced solid tumor such as melanoma, head and neck, liver or kidney cancer. The specimen was CD4+ or CD8+ T cells sorted from blood, collected in a trial of the OX40 agonist ivuxolimab. The rearrangement joins TRBV30 to TRBJ2-3; no firm D call. This CDR3 is CAWSGGTDTQYF. CDR3 coding DNA: TGTGCCTGGAGCGGAGGCACAGATACGCAGTATTTT.